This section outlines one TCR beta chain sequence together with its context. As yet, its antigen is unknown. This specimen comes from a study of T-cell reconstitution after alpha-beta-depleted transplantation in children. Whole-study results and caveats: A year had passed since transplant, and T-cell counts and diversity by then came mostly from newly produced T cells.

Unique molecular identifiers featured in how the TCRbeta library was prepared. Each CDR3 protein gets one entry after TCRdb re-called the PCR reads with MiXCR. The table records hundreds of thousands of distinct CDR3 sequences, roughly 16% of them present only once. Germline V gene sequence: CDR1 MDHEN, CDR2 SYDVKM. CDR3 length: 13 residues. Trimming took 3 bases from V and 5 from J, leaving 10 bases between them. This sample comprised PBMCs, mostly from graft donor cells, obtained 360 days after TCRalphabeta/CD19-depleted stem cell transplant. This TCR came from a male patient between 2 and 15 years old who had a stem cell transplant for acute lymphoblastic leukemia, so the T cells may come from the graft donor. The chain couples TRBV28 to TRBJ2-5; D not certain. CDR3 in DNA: TGTGCCAGCAGTTTGGGCCGGACGGAGACCCAGTACTTC. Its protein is CASSLGRTETQYF.